This TCR beta chain derives from a study of cytomegalovirus exposure and HLA in healthy donors. The study's findings and limits: Upon later analysis, HLA-associated TCR beta chains proved more clonally expanded than other, equally common chains. Most sequenced TCRs were rare (though some public TCRs occurred in many donors).

In the PCR, 60 Vbeta and 13 Jbeta primers were used. TCRdb keeps only in-frame clones here, not all; method: immunoSEQ multiplex PCR. The sample data list 60,000 to 100,000 clones. V dropped 5 bases and J dropped 0 bases, with 8 bases sitting between them. The V gene's germline CDR1 is WNHNN and CDR2 SYGVQD (reference sequence). The CDR3 runs to 13 residues. With regard to this clone: Antigen: not known.

The clonotype comes from a man aged 25 to 45 in good health and CMV-seronegative. The chain joins TRBV10-1 to TRBJ2-7, with D possibly TRBD1 on 6 matching bases. The sequenced sample was PBMCs. CDR3 in amino acids: CASSQQGSYEQYF. The CDR3 DNA follows: TGCGCCAGCAGTCAACAGGGCTCCTACGAGCAGTACTTC.